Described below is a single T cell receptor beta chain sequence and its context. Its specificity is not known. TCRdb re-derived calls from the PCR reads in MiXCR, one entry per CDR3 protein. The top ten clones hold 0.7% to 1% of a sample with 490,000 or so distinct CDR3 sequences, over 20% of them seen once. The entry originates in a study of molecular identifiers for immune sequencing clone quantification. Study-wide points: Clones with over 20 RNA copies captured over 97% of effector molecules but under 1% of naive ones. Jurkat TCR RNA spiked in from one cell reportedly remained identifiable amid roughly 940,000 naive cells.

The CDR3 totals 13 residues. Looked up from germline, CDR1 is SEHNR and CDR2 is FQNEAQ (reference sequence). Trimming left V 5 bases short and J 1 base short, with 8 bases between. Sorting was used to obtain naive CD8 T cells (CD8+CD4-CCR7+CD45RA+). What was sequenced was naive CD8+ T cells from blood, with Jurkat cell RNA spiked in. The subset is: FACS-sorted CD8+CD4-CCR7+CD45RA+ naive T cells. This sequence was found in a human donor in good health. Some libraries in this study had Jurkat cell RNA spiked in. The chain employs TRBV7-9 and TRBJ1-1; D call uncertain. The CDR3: CASSDSTNTEAFF. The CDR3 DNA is TGTGCCAGCAGCGATTCTACGAACACTGAAGCTTTCTTT.